These 4 T cell receptor beta chains originate from one sample sequenced in a study of T cells in Graves' hyperthyroidism and ophthalmopathy. Amplification targeted TCR beta CDR3 regions from RNA transcripts. HTBI primers were used for first-round RT-PCR of the TCR CDR3. TCRdb called the multiplex PCR reads again in MiXCR, with one record for every CDR3 protein. The data show approximately 560,000 distinct CDR3 sequences, around 46% seen once. Sequenced sample: peripheral blood or thyroid tissue (not recorded which). The receptors stem from a woman between 18 and 29 years old with Graves' hyperthyroidism.

This clonotype appeared many times. The rearrangement uses TRBV7-2 and TRBJ2-7; 8 nucleotides agree with TRBD2. The CDR3 runs 15 residues. J was trimmed by 3 bases and V by 5 bases; bases with no gene match: 9. Looked up from germline, CDR1 is SGHTA and CDR2 is FQGNSA. This CDR3 is CASSVTPSGHYEQYF. CDR3 bases: TGTGCCAGCAGCGTCACCCCTAGCGGGCACTACGAGCAGTACTTC.

The chain carries TRBV7-6 and TRBJ1-1, with D possibly being TRBD1 (5 bases). The V end lost 1 base, the J end lost 4 bases, and 13 bases lay between the germline ends. The CDR3 is 15 residues long. Germline-derived CDR1 and CDR2 are SGHVS and FNYEAQ. The CDR3: CASSLDPGTGTEAFF. The CDR3 DNA follows: TGTGCCAGCAGCTTAGATCCAGGGACGGGCACTGAAGCTTTCTTT. The full variable domain, its missing parts supplied by reference TRBV7-6 and TRBJ1-1, is GAGVSQSPRYKVTKRGQDVALRCDPISGHVSLYWYRQALGQGPEFLTYFNYEAQQDKSGLPNDRFSAERPEGSISTLTIQRTEQRDSAMYRCASSLDPGTGTEAFFGQGTRLTVV.

The sample holds a few counts of this clonotype. At one end the junction does not follow the germline gene, possibly because of a read error. V and J are TRBV7-9 and TRBJ1-2, with a weak D call TRBD1 (6 bases). There are 15 residues in the CDR3. CDR1 and CDR2 from the germline V gene are SEHNR and FQNEAQ (reference sequence). The CDR3 sequence is CASSLAGGGNHGYTF. CDR3 in DNA: TGTGCCAGCAGCCTAGCCGGAGGGGGAAATCATGGCTACACCTTC.

This clonotype turned up a few times. The chain couples TRBV29-1 to TRBJ1-4; D possibly corresponds to TRBD1 (6 bases). Germline V gene sequence: CDR1 SQVTM, CDR2 ANQGSEA. V gave up 5 bases and J gave up 10 bases, with 32 bases separating them. The CDR3 sequence is 18 residues long. The DNA for the CDR3 is TGCAGCGTTCTCCGAACCGGGGACACGGGAGAGAAATGGGGAAAACTGTTTTTT. Residues: CSVLRTGDTGEKWGKLFF.